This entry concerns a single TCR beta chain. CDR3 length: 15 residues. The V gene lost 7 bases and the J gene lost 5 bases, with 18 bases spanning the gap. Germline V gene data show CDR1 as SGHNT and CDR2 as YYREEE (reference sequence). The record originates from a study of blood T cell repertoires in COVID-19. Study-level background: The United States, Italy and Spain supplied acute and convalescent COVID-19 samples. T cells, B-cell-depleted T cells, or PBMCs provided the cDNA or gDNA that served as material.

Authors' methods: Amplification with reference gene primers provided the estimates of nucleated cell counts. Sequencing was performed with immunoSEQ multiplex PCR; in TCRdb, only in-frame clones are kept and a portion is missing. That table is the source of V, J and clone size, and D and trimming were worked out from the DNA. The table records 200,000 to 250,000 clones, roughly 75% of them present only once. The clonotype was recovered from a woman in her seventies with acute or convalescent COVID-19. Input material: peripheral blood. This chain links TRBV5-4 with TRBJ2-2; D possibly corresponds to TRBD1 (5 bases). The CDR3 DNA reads TGTGCCAGCTCGAAACCAGGGCCGGGTACCGGGGAGCTGTTTTTT. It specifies CASSKPGPGTGELFF.